What follows is one TCR beta chain and its context. Its specificity is not known. This CDR3 has 16 residues. The germline V gene encodes CDR1 SGHDN and CDR2 FVKESK. Germline trimming cut 6 bases from V and 2 bases from J; bases unmatched to any gene: 13. The sample originates from a study of beta chain features in type 1 diabetes. Whole-study findings and limits: Comparison showed that naive, central memory and Treg TCRB repertoires appeared more similar among patients than among healthy donors. For Type 1 diabetes patients, all four CD4+ subsets carried TCRB CDR3s that were moderately but significantly shorter.

All of the isolated RNA was reverse transcribed, so expressed TCRB transcripts were sequenced. There were about 3.5 million reads on average in the naive, central memory and regulatory T cell samples. The table came from immunoSEQ multiplex PCR; TCRdb's copy has only in-frame clones and leaves some out. The sample has fewer than 500,000 clones; more than 11% are singletons. Populations obtained by sorting all exceeded 95% purity. This sequence was found in a man aged 30 to 39 in good health. This chain uses TRBV14 with TRBJ2-7, with 7 bases aligning to TRBD1. Sample: naive CD4+ T cells from blood. The CDR3 sequence is CASSHRGESRPYEQYF. Here the CDR3 DNA reads TGTGCCAGCAGTCACAGGGGTGAATCTCGCCCCTACGAGCAGTACTTC.